Listed below are T cell receptor beta chains from one sample, sequenced in a study of control samples from healthy donors and cancer patients. The data were produced by immunoSEQ multiplex PCR, yet TCRdb's version contains in-frame clones alone and is incomplete. The profile shows 150,000 to 200,000 clones, 90% to 95% of them singletons. Sequenced material: blood. These TCRs come from a woman aged 25 to 39 in good health. Each CDR3 is given with its conserved first and last residue. A D gene is named only where the DNA matches it firmly. Clone size is stated in some rows and not others, as once, few, many or a class when expanded.

J gene,clone size,V gene,D gene,CDR3 DNA,CDR3 protein
TRBJ2-1,-,TRBV24-1,TRBD2,TGTGCCACCAGTGAGGCAACTAGCGGAAGCCACAATGAGCAGTTCTTC,CATSEATSGSHNEQFF
TRBJ2-1,-,TRBV19,-,TGTGCCAGTAGTTTTTTCCAAGGGACTGCTATTGAGCAGTTCTTC,CASSFFQGTAIEQFF
TRBJ2-5,-,TRBV5-6,TRBD1,TGTGCCAGCAGCCCAGGGGGCAGGGGACAGACCCAGTACTTC,CASSPGGRGQTQYF
TRBJ2-7,-,TRBV9,-,TGTGCCAGCAGCGTCAAGAGGTCGGGGATGGGCTACGAGCAGTACTTC,CASSVKRSGMGYEQYF
TRBJ1-4,-,TRBV19,-,TGTGCCAGTAGTATCCTCCCGGATAGGGTGGAAAAACTGTTTTTT,CASSILPDRVEKLFF
TRBJ1-1,-,TRBV6-2/TRBV6-3,-,TGTGCCAGCAGTTACCCCCGGTCGGGCGGGAACACTGAAGCTTTCTTT,CASSYPRSGGNTEAFF
TRBJ1-6,once,TRBV28,TRBD1,TGTGCCAGCTCCCGGGGGACAGGGGGAAATTCACCCCTCCACTTT,CASSRGTGGNSPLHF
TRBJ2-7,-,TRBV13,TRBD1,TGTGCCAGCAGCTCAATACACAGGGGTTACGAGCAGTACTTC,CASSSIHRGYEQYF
TRBJ2-3,-,TRBV4-1,TRBD1,TGCGCCAGCAGCCACGACAGACAGGGAGGCACAGATACGCAGTATTTT,CASSHDRQGGTDTQYF
TRBJ2-1,-,TRBV11-3,-,TGTGCCAGCAGCCAGGGACCTCTTCGCGAGTTCTTC,CASSQGPLREFF
TRBJ2-3,-,TRBV13,TRBD2,TGTGCCAGCGCCGGGACTAGCGTCACAGATACGCAGTATTTT,CASAGTSVTDTQYF
TRBJ1-4,once,TRBV6-5,-,TGTGCCAGCATGATAAGGGGCCCTAATGAAAAACTGTTTTTT,CASMIRGPNEKLFF
TRBJ1-5,-,TRBV4-1,-,TGCGCCAGCAGCCAAGCGTTGCAGTCCAATCAGCCCCAGCATTTT,CASSQALQSNQPQHF
TRBJ2-4,-,TRBV3-1/TRBV3-2,TRBD1,TGTGCCAGCCGGACAGGGAAGAACATTCAGTACTTC,CASRTGKNIQYF
TRBJ2-1,-,TRBV7-9,TRBD1,TGTGCCAGCAGCTTAGGGGGATGGGACAGGCCCTACAATGAGCAGTTCTTC,CASSLGGWDRPYNEQFF
TRBJ2-7,-,TRBV3-1/TRBV3-2,-,-,CASSQDPLWEQYF
TRBJ1-1,-,TRBV2,-,TGTGCCAGCACTGACGTGGCAGACACTGAAGCTTTCTTT,CASTDVADTEAFF
TRBJ1-1,-,TRBV28,-,TGTGCCAGCAGTTTCTCCCGGAACACTGAAGCTTTCTTT,CASSFSRNTEAFF
TRBJ1-4,-,TRBV6-2/TRBV6-3,-,TGTGCCAGCAGTTATGCAGGTGAAAAACTGTTTTTT,CASSYAGEKLFF
TRBJ2-3,-,TRBV9,-,TGTGCCAGCAGCACAAACACAGATACGCAGTATTTT,CASSTNTDTQYF
TRBJ2-7,few,TRBV25-1,-,TGTGCCAGCAGACGAGGGGCCTTACCCTACGAGCAGTACTTC,CASRRGALPYEQYF
TRBJ2-2,once,TRBV4-1,-,TGCGCCAGCAGCCAAGCCAAGAACACCGGGGAGCTGTTTTTT,CASSQAKNTGELFF
TRBJ1-2,once,TRBV6-5,-,-,CASSPGWATGNTF
TRBJ2-3,-,TRBV24-1,TRBD2,TGTGCCACCATCCACCCCCCGGGGGGATGGACAGATACGCAGTATTTT,CATIHPPGGWTDTQYF
TRBJ1-2,-,TRBV7-8,-,TGTGCCAGCAGCTTATACGGAGCTGAAATCTATGGCTACACCTTC,CASSLYGAEIYGYTF
TRBJ2-2,-,TRBV6-4,TRBD2,TGTGCCAGCAGTGACAGCGGGAGCACCGGGGAGCTGTTTTTT,CASSDSGSTGELFF
TRBJ1-5,-,TRBV28,-,TGTGCCAGCAGCAAAAGTGTAGGGTTTGCTAATCAGCCCCAGCATTTT,CASSKSVGFANQPQHF
TRBJ1-1,-,TRBV4-1,-,TGCGCCAGCAGCCAAGAAGGGGGACTTAGTGAAGCTTTCTTT,CASSQEGGLSEAFF
TRBJ2-1,-,TRBV5-1,TRBD2,TGCGCCAGCAGTTCCGGGACTAGCGGGAAGTACAATGAGCAGTTCTTC,CASSSGTSGKYNEQFF
TRBJ1-1,-,TRBV9,-,TGTGCCAGCAGCCCTGACGCTCAGAGGACTGAAGCTTTCTTT,CASSPDAQRTEAFF
TRBJ2-7,-,TRBV5-1,TRBD1,TGCGCCAGCAGAGACGGAATTAGGGGGCTGCCCTACGAGCAGTACTTC,CASRDGIRGLPYEQYF